The rows below give T cell receptor beta chains drawn from one sample of a study of PD-L1 blockade in urothelial cancer. Sequencing was performed with immunoSEQ multiplex PCR; in TCRdb, only in-frame clones are kept and a portion is missing. The sample carries around 100,000 clones, roughly nine tenths recorded once. The starting material was PBMCs, obtained around atezolizumab (anti-PD-L1) treatment. All receptors derive from a woman aged 80 or older with urothelial cancer. CDR3s leave out the opening cysteine and the closing phenylalanine or tryptophan.

>TRBV5-1|TRBJ2-1
ASRLAGGYNEQF
>TRBV30|TRBJ2-1
AWSVSGTSRYNEQF
>TRBV2|TRBJ1-2
ASRPTGGVGYT
>TRBV2|TRBJ1-5
ASRIEGGSNQPQH
>TRBV7-9|TRBJ2-1
ASSLIQPNEQF
>TRBV5-4|TRBJ1-1
ASSQDRGISTEAF
>TRBV5-1|TRBJ1-1
ASSAGQLAHLNTEAF
>TRBV28|TRBJ2-7
ASRPGQSYEQY
>TRBV27|TRBJ1-1
ASSFGEGGAAF
>TRBV15|TRBJ2-1
ATSRSTSGHPNEQF
>TRBV5-1|TRBJ2-7
ASSLASVEQY
>TRBV2|TRBJ1-1
ASNAVLNTEAF